The source of this T cell receptor beta chain is a study of blood T cell repertoires in COVID-19. Sequencing used immunoSEQ multiplex PCR; TCRdb keeps in-frame clones, though not all of them. The repertoire holds 140,000 to 150,000 clones, with approximately 89% as singletons. With V trimmed by 3 bases and J by 8 bases, 3 bases remained unmatched. The germline V gene encodes CDR1 SGHTS and CDR2 YDEGEE. The CDR3 consists of 13 residues. This sequence originates from a woman aged 45-59 years with acute or convalescent COVID-19. Sequences were obtained from peripheral blood. The rearrangement uses TRBV5-8 and TRBJ1-1; 11 bases map to TRBD1. The CDR3 region is CASSWTGGAEAFF. CDR3 DNA sequence: TGTGCCAGCAGCTGGACAGGGGGCGCCGAAGCTTTCTTT.